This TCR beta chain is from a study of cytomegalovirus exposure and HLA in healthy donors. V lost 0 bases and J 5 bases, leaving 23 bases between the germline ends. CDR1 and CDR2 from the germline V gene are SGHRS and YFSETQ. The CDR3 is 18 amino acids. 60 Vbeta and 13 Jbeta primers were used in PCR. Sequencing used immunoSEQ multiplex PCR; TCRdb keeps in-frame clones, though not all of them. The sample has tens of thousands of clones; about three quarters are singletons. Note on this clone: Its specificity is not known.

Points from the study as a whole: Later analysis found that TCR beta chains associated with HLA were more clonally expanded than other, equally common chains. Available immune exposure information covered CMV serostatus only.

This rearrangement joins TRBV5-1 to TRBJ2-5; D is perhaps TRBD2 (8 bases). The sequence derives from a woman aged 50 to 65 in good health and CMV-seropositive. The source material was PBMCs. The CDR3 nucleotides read TGCGCCAGCAGCTTGGCGGGGGGGGCGCGAAGGGGGCAGGAGACCCAGTACTTC. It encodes CASSLAGGARRGQETQYF.